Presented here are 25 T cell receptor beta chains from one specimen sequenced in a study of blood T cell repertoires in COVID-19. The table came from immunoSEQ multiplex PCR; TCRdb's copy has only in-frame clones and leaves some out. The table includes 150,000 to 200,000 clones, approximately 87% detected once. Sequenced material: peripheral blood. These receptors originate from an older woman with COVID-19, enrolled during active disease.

The CDR3, as DNA: TGTGCCAGCAGTGAATTGGGGGGAGCTTTCTTT. Its translation: CASSELGGAFF. The V gene is TRBV25-1, the J gene TRBJ1-1, with D perhaps TRBD1 (5 bases). CDR1 and CDR2 (germline): MGHDK, SYGVNS. The CDR3 contains 11 residues. The ends were cut back, 1 base at V and 10 bases at J, with 7 bases in the middle.

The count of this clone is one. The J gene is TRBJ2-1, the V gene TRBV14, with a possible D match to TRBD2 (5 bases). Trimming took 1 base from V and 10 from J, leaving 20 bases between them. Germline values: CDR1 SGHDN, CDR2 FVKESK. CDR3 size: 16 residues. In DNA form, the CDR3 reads TGTGCCAGCAGCCAAGGACGGGAAGGCGTAAGGGCAGAGCAGTTCTTC. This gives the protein CASSQGREGVRAEQFF.

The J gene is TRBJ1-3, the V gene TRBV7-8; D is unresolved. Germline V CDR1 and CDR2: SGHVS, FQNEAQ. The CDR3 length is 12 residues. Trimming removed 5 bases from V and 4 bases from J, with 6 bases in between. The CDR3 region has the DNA TGTGCCAGCAGCCATACAGGAAACACCATATATTTT. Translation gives CASSHTGNTIYF.

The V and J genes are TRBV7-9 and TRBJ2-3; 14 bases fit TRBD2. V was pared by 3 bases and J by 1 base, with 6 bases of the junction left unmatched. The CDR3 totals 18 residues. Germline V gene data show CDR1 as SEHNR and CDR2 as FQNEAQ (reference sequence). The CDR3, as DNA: TGTGCCAGCAGCTTCGGGACTAGCGGGAGTGTCGGCACAGATACGCAGTATTTT. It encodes CASSFGTSGSVGTDTQYF.

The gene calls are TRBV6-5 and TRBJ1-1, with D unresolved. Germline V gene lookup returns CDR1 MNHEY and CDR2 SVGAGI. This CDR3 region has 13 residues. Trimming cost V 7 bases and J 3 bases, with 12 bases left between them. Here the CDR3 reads CASTRGAYTEAFF. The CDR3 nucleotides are TGTGCCAGCACCCGGGGTGCCTACACTGAAGCTTTCTTT.

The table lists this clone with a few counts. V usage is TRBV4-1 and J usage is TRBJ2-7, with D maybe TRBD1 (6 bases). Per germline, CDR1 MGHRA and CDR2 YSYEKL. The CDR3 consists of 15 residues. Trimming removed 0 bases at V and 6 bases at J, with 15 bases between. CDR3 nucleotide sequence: TGCGCCAGCAGCCAAGACCGAAGAAGCAGGGGCGAGCAGTACTTC. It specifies CASSQDRRSRGEQYF.

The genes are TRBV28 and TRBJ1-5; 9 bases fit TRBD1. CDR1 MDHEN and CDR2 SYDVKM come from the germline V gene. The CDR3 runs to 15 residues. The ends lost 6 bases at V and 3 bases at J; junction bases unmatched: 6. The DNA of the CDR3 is TGTGCCAGCAGCCGGACAGGGGTGGACAATCAGCCCCAGCATTTT. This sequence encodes CASSRTGVDNQPQHF.

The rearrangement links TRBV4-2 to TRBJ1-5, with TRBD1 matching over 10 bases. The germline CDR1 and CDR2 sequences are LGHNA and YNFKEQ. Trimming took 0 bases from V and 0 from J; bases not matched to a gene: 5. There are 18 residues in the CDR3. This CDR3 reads CASSQDQGQGYSNQPQHF. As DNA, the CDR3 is TGTGCCAGCAGCCAAGATCAGGGACAGGGGTATAGCAATCAGCCCCAGCATTTT.

CDR3 DNA sequence: TGCAGCGTTGAAGATAAGCCTAGCGGGAGTTACGAGCAGTACTTC. Its translation is CSVEDKPSGSYEQYF. This rearrangement joins TRBV29-1 to TRBJ2-7; 10 nucleotides agree with TRBD2. The CDR3 extends over 15 amino acids. V lost 0 bases to trimming and J lost 4 bases; unmatched junction nucleotides: 6. From germline, CDR1 is SQVTM and CDR2 ANQGSEA.

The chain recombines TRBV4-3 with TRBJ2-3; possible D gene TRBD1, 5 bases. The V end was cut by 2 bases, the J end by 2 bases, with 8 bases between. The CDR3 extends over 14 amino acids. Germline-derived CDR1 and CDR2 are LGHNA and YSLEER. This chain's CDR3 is CASSQQGLTDTQYF. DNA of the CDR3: TGCGCCAGCAGCCAACAGGGCCTCACAGATACGCAGTATTTT.

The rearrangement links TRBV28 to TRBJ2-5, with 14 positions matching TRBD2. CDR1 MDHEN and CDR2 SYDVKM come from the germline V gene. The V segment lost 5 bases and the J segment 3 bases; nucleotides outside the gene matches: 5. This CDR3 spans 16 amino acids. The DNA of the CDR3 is TGTGCCAGCAGTCTTCCGGGACTAGCGGGAGAAGAGACCCAGTACTTC. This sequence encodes CASSLPGLAGEETQYF.

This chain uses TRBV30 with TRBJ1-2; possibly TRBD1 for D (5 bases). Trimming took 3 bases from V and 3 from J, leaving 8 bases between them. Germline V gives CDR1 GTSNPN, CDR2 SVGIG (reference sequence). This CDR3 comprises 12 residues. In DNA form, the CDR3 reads TGTGCCTGGAGGGCCAGGGACTATGGCTACACCTTC. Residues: CAWRARDYGYTF.

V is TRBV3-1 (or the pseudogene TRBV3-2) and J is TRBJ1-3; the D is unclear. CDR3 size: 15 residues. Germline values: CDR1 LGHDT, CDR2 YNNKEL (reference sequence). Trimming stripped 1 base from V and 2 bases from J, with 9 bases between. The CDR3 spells CASSQGSFTGNTIYF. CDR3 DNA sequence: TGTGCCAGCAGCCAAGGAAGCTTTACTGGAAACACCATATATTTT.

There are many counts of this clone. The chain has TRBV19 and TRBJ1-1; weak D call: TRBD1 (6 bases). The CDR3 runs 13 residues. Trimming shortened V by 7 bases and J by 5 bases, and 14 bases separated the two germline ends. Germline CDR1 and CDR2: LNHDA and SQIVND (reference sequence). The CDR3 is CASTGRGGTEAFF. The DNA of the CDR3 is TGTGCCAGTACGGGCAGGGGAGGGACTGAAGCTTTCTTT.

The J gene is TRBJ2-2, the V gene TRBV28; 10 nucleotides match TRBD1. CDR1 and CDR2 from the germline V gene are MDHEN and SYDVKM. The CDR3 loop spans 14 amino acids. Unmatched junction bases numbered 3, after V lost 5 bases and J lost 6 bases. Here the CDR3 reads CASSRTGGSGELFF. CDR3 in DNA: TGTGCCAGCAGTCGGACAGGGGGGTCCGGGGAGCTGTTTTTT.

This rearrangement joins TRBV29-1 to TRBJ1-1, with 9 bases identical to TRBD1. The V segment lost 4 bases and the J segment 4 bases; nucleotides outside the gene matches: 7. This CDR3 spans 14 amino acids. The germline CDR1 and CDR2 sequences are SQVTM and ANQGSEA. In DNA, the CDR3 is TGCAGCGTTGGCTTAACAGGGGGCCGCACTGAAGCTTTCTTT. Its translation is CSVGLTGGRTEAFF.

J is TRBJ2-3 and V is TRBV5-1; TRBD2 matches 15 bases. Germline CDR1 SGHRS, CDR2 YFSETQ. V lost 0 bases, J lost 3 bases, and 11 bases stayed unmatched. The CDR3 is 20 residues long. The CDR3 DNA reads TGCGCCAGCAGCTTGGCCAGGACTAGCGGGAGGGCCTTGGATACAGATACGCAGTATTTT. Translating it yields CASSLARTSGRALDTDTQYF.

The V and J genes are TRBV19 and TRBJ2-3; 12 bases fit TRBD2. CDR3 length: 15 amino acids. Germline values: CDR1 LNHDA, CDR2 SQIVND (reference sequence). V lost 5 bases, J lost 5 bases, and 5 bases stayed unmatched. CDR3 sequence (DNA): TGTGCCAGTAGTCCTCCGGGACTAGCGGGAGATACGCAGTATTTT. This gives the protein CASSPPGLAGDTQYF.

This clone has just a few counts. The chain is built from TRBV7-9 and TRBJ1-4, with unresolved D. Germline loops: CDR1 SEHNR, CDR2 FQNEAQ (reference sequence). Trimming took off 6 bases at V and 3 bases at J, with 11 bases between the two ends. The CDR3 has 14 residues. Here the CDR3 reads CASREGGANEKLFF. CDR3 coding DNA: TGTGCCAGCAGGGAGGGCGGAGCTAATGAAAAACTGTTTTTT.

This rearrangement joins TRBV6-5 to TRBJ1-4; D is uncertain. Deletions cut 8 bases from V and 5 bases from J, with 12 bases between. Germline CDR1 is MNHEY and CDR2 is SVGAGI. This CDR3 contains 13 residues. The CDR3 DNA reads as TGTGCCAGCGGGAGGGTCCCCAATGAAAAACTGTTTTTT. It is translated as CASGRVPNEKLFF.

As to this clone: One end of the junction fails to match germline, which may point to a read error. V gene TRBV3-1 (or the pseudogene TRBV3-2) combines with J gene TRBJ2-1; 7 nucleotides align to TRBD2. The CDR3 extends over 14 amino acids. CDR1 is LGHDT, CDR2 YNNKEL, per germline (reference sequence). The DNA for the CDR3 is TGTGCCAGCCGCCAAGGGGAGGGGTACAATGAGCAGTTCTTC. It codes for CASRQGEGYNEQFF.

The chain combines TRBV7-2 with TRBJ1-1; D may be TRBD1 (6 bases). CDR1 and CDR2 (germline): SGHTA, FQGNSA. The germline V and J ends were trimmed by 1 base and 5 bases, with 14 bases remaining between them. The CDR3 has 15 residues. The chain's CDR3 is CASSLEPGVRTEAFF. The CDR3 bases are TGTGCCAGCAGCTTAGAGCCAGGGGTGAGGACTGAAGCTTTCTTT.

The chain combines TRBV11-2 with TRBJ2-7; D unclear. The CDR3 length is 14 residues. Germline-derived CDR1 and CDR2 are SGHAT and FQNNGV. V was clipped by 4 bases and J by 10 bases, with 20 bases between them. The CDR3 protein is CASSWRLSSTEQYF. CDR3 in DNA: TGTGCCAGCAGCTGGCGGCTCTCTTCTACGGAACAGTACTTC.

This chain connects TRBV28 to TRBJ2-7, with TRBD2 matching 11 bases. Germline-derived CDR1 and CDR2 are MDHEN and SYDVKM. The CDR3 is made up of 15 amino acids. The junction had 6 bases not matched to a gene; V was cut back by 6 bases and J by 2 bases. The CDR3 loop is CASSPTSGVTYEQYF. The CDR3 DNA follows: TGTGCCAGCAGCCCGACTAGCGGGGTTACCTACGAGCAGTACTTC.

The DNA of the CDR3 is TGCAGTGCTAGTCGCCCTTCGACAGGGGCCAACTCTGGAAACACCATATATTTT. Protein: CSASRPSTGANSGNTIYF. V gene TRBV20-1 combines with J gene TRBJ1-3; TRBD1 agrees at 8 bases. The CDR3 runs to 18 residues. Trimming removed 3 bases from V and 0 bases from J; junction bases left unmatched: 13. CDR1 DFQATT and CDR2 SNEGSKA come from the germline V gene (reference sequence).